Each of the 26 T cell receptor beta chains below was sequenced from the same sample in a study of cytomegalovirus exposure and HLA in healthy donors. The PCR used 60 Vbeta and 13 Jbeta primers. The data were produced by immunoSEQ multiplex PCR, yet TCRdb's version contains in-frame clones alone and is incomplete. The top ten hold about 2% of the sample, which has 120,000 or so clones, roughly 76% seen once. The sequenced sample consisted of PBMCs. These receptors all come from a man younger than 45 in good health and CMV-seronegative.

The chain recombines TRBV27 with TRBJ2-1; 13 bases map to TRBD2. V was clipped by 5 bases and J by 3 bases; unmatched bases: 7. Germline V gene data show CDR1 as MNHEY and CDR2 as SMNVEV (reference sequence). The CDR3 runs to 17 residues. The CDR3 DNA sequence: TGTGCCAGCAGTGGACTAGCGGGGGCCTTCCTCTACAATGAGCAGTTCTTC. Residues: CASSGLAGAFLYNEQFF.

V and J are TRBV6-1 and TRBJ2-7; D might be TRBD1 (6 bases). The germline V gene has CDR1 MNHNS and CDR2 SASEGT. This CDR3 contains 13 residues. V was cut by 2 bases and J by 7 bases, with 12 bases left in between. CDR3 amino acids: CASSESVGGEQYF. Written as DNA, the CDR3 is TGTGCCAGCAGTGAATCCGTAGGGGGAGAGCAGTACTTC.

In this sample, this clone turned up a few times. This chain joins TRBV19 and TRBJ2-3, with D possibly being TRBD2 (5 bases). Deletions cut 9 bases from V and 0 bases from J, with 13 bases between. The CDR3 is made up of 14 amino acids. CDR1 is LNHDA, CDR2 SQIVND, per germline (reference sequence). In DNA, the CDR3 is TGTGCCAGCGCGGGCCGATCTAGCACAGATACGCAGTATTTT. Translation gives CASAGRSSTDTQYF.

This clone appeared a single time. J is TRBJ1-1 and V is TRBV5-1; 9 nucleotides agree with TRBD1. Germline CDR1 reads SGHRS; CDR2 reads YFSETQ. V lost 0 bases, J lost 3 bases, and 3 bases stayed unmatched. CDR3 size: 15 residues. The CDR3: CASSLERTGDTEAFF. The CDR3 DNA sequence: TGCGCCAGCAGCTTGGAAAGGACAGGGGACACTGAAGCTTTCTTT.

This clone was seen only a few times. The V and J genes are TRBV6-1 and TRBJ1-1; TRBD1 might be the D (5 bases). The CDR3 is 13 residues long. From germline, CDR1 is MNHNS and CDR2 SASEGT. V dropped 3 bases and J dropped 6 bases, with 11 bases sitting between them. CDR3 bases: TGTGCCAGCAGTGAGGTTGGGGGGGCTGAAGCTTTCTTT. It specifies CASSEVGGAEAFF.

The genes are TRBV6-6 and TRBJ2-3; 9 bases are shared with TRBD1. Germline V lookup: CDR1 MNHNY, CDR2 SVGAGI (reference sequence). This CDR3 region has 14 residues. V shed 5 bases and J 4 bases; nucleotides not matched to a gene: 4. In DNA, the CDR3 is TGTGCCAGCAGTCACAGGGGGCTGGCAGATACGCAGTATTTT. Protein product: CASSHRGLADTQYF.

The rearrangement joins TRBV5-6 to TRBJ2-3; D perhaps matches TRBD1 (6 bases). Germline CDR1 and CDR2: SGHDT and YYEEEE. V was shortened by 3 bases and J by 13 bases, with 18 bases between the two germline ends. CDR3 length equals 13 residues. The CDR3, as DNA: TGTGCCAGCAGCTGGCCGGGACCCAGACAGGAGTATTTT. Translated, it gives CASSWPGPRQEYF.

This clone was seen only once. The chain recombines TRBV7-2 with TRBJ2-5; 9 bases fit TRBD2. Losses at the gene ends were 0 bases for V and 1 base for J; bases not matched to a gene: 6. This CDR3 is 17 amino acids long. Germline CDR1 reads SGHTA; CDR2 reads FQGNSA. The CDR3 spells CASSLAIAGAIQETQYF. CDR3 in DNA: TGTGCCAGCAGCTTAGCGATAGCGGGGGCAATCCAAGAGACCCAGTACTTC.

This clone appeared a few times. In DNA, the CDR3 is TGTGCCTGGAGTCTGCAGGGCACAGATACGCAGTATTTT. Translated: CAWSLQGTDTQYF. The chain couples TRBV30 to TRBJ2-3; D not certain. Trimming pared 2 bases from V and 1 base from J, leaving 7 bases between. Germline CDR1 GTSNPN, CDR2 SVGIG (reference sequence). The CDR3 length is 13 residues.

This clone was observed a handful of times. The V call is TRBV7-9, the J call TRBJ2-7, with TRBD1 matching 8 bases. V lost 4 bases to trimming and J lost 2 bases; unmatched junction nucleotides: 4. The CDR3 covers 14 residues. The V gene's germline CDR1 is SEHNR and CDR2 FQNEAQ (reference sequence). The CDR3 DNA sequence: TGTGCCAGCAGCTCAACAGGGGGAACCTACGAGCAGTACTTC. Its translation is CASSSTGGTYEQYF.

The rearrangement uses TRBV5-4 and TRBJ2-5; 9 positions match TRBD2. With V trimmed by 0 bases and J by 2 bases, 2 bases remained unmatched. The length of the CDR3 is 15 residues. Per the germline V gene, CDR1 is SGHNT and CDR2 is YYREEE (reference sequence). CDR3 in amino acids: CASSLGTSGQETQYF. The DNA for the CDR3 is TGTGCCAGCAGCTTGGGTACTAGCGGGCAAGAGACCCAGTACTTC.

The V call is TRBV28, the J call TRBJ2-7; D unresolved. The germline V gene has CDR1 MDHEN and CDR2 SYDVKM. This CDR3 is built from 11 residues. Trimming stripped 3 bases from V and 4 bases from J, with 4 bases between. The CDR3 coding sequence is TGTGCCAGCAGTTTCCTTTACGAGCAGTACTTC. It codes for CASSFLYEQYF.

The chain is built from TRBV28 and TRBJ2-7, with D possibly being TRBD1 (6 bases). V lost 4 bases and J 4 bases, leaving 17 bases between the germline ends. The CDR3 sequence is 15 residues long. Germline lookup yields CDR1 MDHEN and CDR2 SYDVKM. CDR3 protein: CASSYDRSILYEQYF. The CDR3 DNA follows: TGTGCCAGCAGTTATGACAGGAGTATCCTATACGAGCAGTACTTC. The full variable domain, in which reference TRBV28 and TRBJ2-7 provide the parts outside the CDR3, is DVKVTQSSRYLVKRTGEKVFLECVQDMDHENMFWYRQDPGLGLRLIYFSYDVKMKEKGDIPEGYSVSREKKERFSLILESASTNQTSMYLCASSYDRSILYEQYFGPGTRLTVT.

This rearrangement joins TRBV5-1 to TRBJ2-7; 10 bases are a match to TRBD2. This CDR3 has 17 residues. Trimming at V came to 0 bases and at J to 3 bases, leaving 9 bases not matched to a gene. Germline V lookup: CDR1 SGHRS, CDR2 YFSETQ. The chain's CDR3 is CASSLGVAGGLDYEQYF. As DNA, the CDR3 is TGCGCCAGCAGCTTGGGGGTAGCGGGGGGCCTCGACTACGAGCAGTACTTC.

The chain couples TRBV19 to TRBJ2-5; 9 nucleotides match TRBD1. TRBJ2-7 explains the end of the DNA better; the J call may be wrong. Germline assignment: CDR1 LNHDA and CDR2 SQIVND (reference sequence). The CDR3 is 15 residues long. The CDR3 DNA reads TGTGCCAGTACCCCTGGGACAGGGCCTTACTACGAGCAGTACTTC. This gives the protein CASTPGTGPYYEQYF.

The rearrangement joins TRBV12-5 to TRBJ2-1, with a possible D match to TRBD1 (6 bases). This CDR3 contains 16 residues. Germline CDR1 reads LGHNT; CDR2 reads FRNRAP. V lost 0 bases, J lost 2 bases, and 11 bases lay in between. The CDR3 region is CASGLVLGAPYNEQFF. The CDR3 DNA follows: TGTGCTAGTGGTTTGGTATTGGGGGCACCCTACAATGAGCAGTTCTTC.

The J gene is TRBJ2-7, the V gene TRBV18; possible D gene TRBD1, 5 bases. The CDR3 is 13 residues long. Germline V lookup: CDR1 KGHSH, CDR2 LQKENI. V lost 6 bases, J lost 3 bases, and 12 bases lay in between. The CDR3, as DNA: TGTGCCAGCTCTTCGAAGGGGAACTACGAGCAGTACTTC. Its protein is CASSSKGNYEQYF. The full variable domain, rest sourced from reference TRBV18 and TRBJ2-7, is NAGVMQNPRHLVRRRGQEARLRCSPMKGHSHVYWYRQLPEEGLKFMVYLQKENIIDESGMPKERFSAEFPKEGPSILRIQQVVRGDSAAYFCASSSKGNYEQYFGPGTRLTVT.

The chain is built from TRBV10-2 and TRBJ1-5; TRBD1 matches at 8 bases. Germline V lookup: CDR1 WSHSY, CDR2 SAAADI. V lost 7 bases to trimming and J lost 5 bases; unmatched junction nucleotides: 7. This CDR3 has 14 amino acids. The CDR3 DNA sequence: TGCGCCAGCAAAGGACAGGGAGGGGATCAGCCCCAGCATTTT. This sequence encodes CASKGQGGDQPQHF.

Regarding this clone: An end of the junction differs from the germline gene, which may be a read error. The rearrangement uses TRBV2 and TRBJ1-1, with 7 bases matching TRBD1. Germline V lookup: CDR1 SNHLY, CDR2 FYNNEI. The CDR3 sequence is 11 residues long. In nucleotides, the CDR3 is TGTGCCAGCAAGTGGGGACAGTCTCCTCACTTT. Translated: CASKWGQSPHF.

This sequence joins TRBV28 and TRBJ2-4; 7 bases match TRBD2. This CDR3 comprises 16 residues. V lost 6 bases and J lost 3; bases outside the gene matches: 11. CDR1 and CDR2 from the germline V gene are MDHEN and SYDVKM. The CDR3, as DNA: TGTGCCAGCAGCGACCCGGCGGGGGTAGGCAAAAACATTCAGTACTTC. Translating gives CASSDPAGVGKNIQYF.

J is TRBJ1-4 and V is TRBV19; weak D call: TRBD1 (5 bases). Germline CDR1 and CDR2: LNHDA and SQIVND (reference sequence). Trimming took off 9 bases at V and 7 bases at J, with 15 bases between the two ends. The length of the CDR3 is 13 residues. The CDR3 bases are TGTGCCAGCCAGACAGCGGGAGGTGAAAAACTGTTTTTT. Its protein product is CASQTAGGEKLFF.

The rearrangement uses TRBV5-1 and TRBJ2-2, with D hard to call. Germline V gives CDR1 SGHRS, CDR2 YFSETQ. V shed 4 bases and J shed 0 bases, with 13 bases lying between them. The CDR3 spans 16 residues. The CDR3 protein is CASSLFEAANTGELFF. In DNA, the CDR3 is TGCGCCAGCAGCCTGTTTGAGGCAGCGAACACCGGGGAGCTGTTTTTT.

To note about this clone: The identical CDR3 is also encoded by other nucleotide sequences in the sample. CDR3 bases: TGCGCCAGCAGCTTTTCTAACACTGAAGCTTTCTTT. Translated: CASSFSNTEAFF. V usage is TRBV5-1 and J usage is TRBJ1-1, with unresolved D. The CDR3 length is 12 residues. Germline loops: CDR1 SGHRS, CDR2 YFSETQ. Deletions cut 2 bases from V and 2 bases from J, with 4 bases between.

The rearrangement joins TRBV9 to TRBJ2-7, with a weak D call TRBD1 (6 bases). This CDR3 has 15 residues. Germline loops: CDR1 SGDLS, CDR2 YYNGEE. V gave up 0 bases and J gave up 6 bases, with 16 bases separating them. CDR3 DNA sequence: TGTGCCAGCAGCGTAGCTCAGGGACACCCCTCCGAGCAGTACTTC. It yields the protein CASSVAQGHPSEQYF.

The rearrangement uses TRBV28 and TRBJ1-5, with no clear D. The CDR3 loop spans 14 amino acids. From germline, CDR1 is MDHEN and CDR2 SYDVKM. Trimming removed 2 bases at V and 2 bases at J, with 7 bases between. In nucleotides, the CDR3 is TGTGCCAGCAGTTTAGCATCAGGCAATCAGCCCCAGCATTTT. Amino acids: CASSLASGNQPQHF.

The genes are TRBV28 and TRBJ1-1, with a weak D call TRBD1 (5 bases). This CDR3 contains 14 residues. V was cut by 5 bases and J by 7 bases, with 17 bases left in between. In germline, CDR1 is MDHEN, CDR2 SYDVKM. The DNA for the CDR3 is TGTGCCAGCAGTCCACCGGGGGTTTCGGTTGAAGCTTTCTTT. Translating it yields CASSPPGVSVEAFF. Looking up the rest from reference TRBV28 and TRBJ1-1 gives the full variable domain: DVKVTQSSRYLVKRTGEKVFLECVQDMDHENMFWYRQDPGLGLRLIYFSYDVKMKEKGDIPEGYSVSREKKERFSLILESASTNQTSMYLCASSPPGVSVEAFFGQGTRLTVV.